A selection of T cell receptor beta chains follows, all from one sample in a study of beta chain features in type 1 diabetes. Sequencing used immunoSEQ multiplex PCR; TCRdb keeps in-frame clones, though not all of them. The sample yields over 300,000 clones, over 7% seen once. Source material: central memory CD4+ T cells from blood. The receptor set was obtained from a man under 40 with type 1 diabetes. Each CDR3 is given with its conserved first and last residue. D genes are given only for firm matches. Clone sizes are given selectively: once, few, many, or a class where the clone is expanded.

clone size	D gene	V gene	J gene	CDR3 protein	CDR3 DNA
-	TRBD2	TRBV6-5	TRBJ2-7	CASSSGTSGPYEQYF	TGTGCCAGCAGTTCCGGGACTAGCGGACCCTACGAGCAGTACTTC
-	-	TRBV5-1	TRBJ1-1	CASSLAGRVLDEAFF	TGCGCCAGCAGCTTGGCCGGCAGGGTACTTGATGAAGCTTTCTTT
many	-	TRBV2	TRBJ2-1	CASSDDSSEQFF	TGTGCCAGCAGTGACGACTCTTCTGAGCAGTTCTTC
many	TRBD1	TRBV7-9	TRBJ2-1	CASRPRTGGSEQFF	TGTGCCAGCAGACCCCGGACAGGGGGCAGTGAGCAGTTCTTC
few	TRBD1	TRBV10-3	TRBJ1-2	CAISEKVTGQGTIGYTF	TGTGCCATCAGTGAGAAGGTGACGGGACAGGGGACCATTGGCTACACCTTC
few	-	TRBV11-2	TRBJ2-3	CASSLGRLEKQYF	TGTGCCAGCAGCTTAGGGCGACTAGAAAAACAGTATTTT
few	-	TRBV7-2	TRBJ2-3	CASSLGVRTSTDTQYF	TGTGCCAGCAGCTTAGGGGTCCGTACTAGCACAGATACGCAGTATTTT
-	-	TRBV7-8	TRBJ1-4	CASSLAPTGREKLFF	TGTGCCAGCAGCTTAGCGCCGACAGGCCGGGAAAAACTGTTTTTT
-	-	TRBV2	TRBJ2-1	CASEETRFNEQFF	TGTGCCAGCGAGGAAACCAGGTTCAATGAGCAGTTCTTC
-	-	TRBV7-2	TRBJ2-2	CASKGSWTGELFF	TGTGCCAGCAAGGGTAGCTGGACCGGGGAGCTGTTTTTT
-	-	TRBV6-1	TRBJ2-1	CASSERIGAYNEQFF	TGTGCCAGCAGTGAACGAATCGGCGCCTACAATGAGCAGTTCTTC
-	-	TRBV19	TRBJ2-1	CASSIKGSSYNEQFF	TGTGCCAGTAGTATAAAGGGTAGCTCCTACAATGAGCAGTTCTTC
-	-	TRBV15	TRBJ2-7	CATSRAGSVHEQYF	TGTGCCACCAGCAGAGCAGGGTCGGTCCACGAGCAGTACTTC
-	-	TRBV6-4	TRBJ1-3	CASSLGTGNTIYF	TGTGCCAGCAGTTTAGGGACGGGAAACACCATATATTTT
few	-	TRBV13	TRBJ2-7	CASYSTGAKPTKQYF	TGTGCCAGCTACAGCACTGGGGCTAAACCTACGAAGCAGTACTTC
few	-	TRBV5-1	TRBJ2-7	CASSLLGGHEQYF	TGCGCCAGCAGCTTGCTCGGGGGCCACGAGCAGTACTTC
-	TRBD1	TRBV5-1	TRBJ1-4	CASSPGQGDEKLFF	TGCGCCAGCAGCCCGGGACAGGGCGATGAAAAACTGTTTTTT
many	-	TRBV12-1	TRBJ2-4	CASSFVSSGPLPNIQYF	TGTGCCAGCAGCTTTGTGTCTAGCGGGCCGCTTCCAAACATTCAGTACTTC
few	-	TRBV18	TRBJ2-1	CASSPPAVYNEQFF	TGTGCCAGCTCACCACCGGCCGTTTACAATGAGCAGTTCTTC
few	-	TRBV7-2	TRBJ2-5	CASSFHRDGTFQETQYF	TGTGCCAGCAGCTTCCACCGGGACGGCACCTTCCAAGAGACCCAGTACTTC
-	-	TRBV18	TRBJ1-2	CASSPLGEDSGYTF	TGTGCCAGCTCACCACTAGGGGAAGATAGTGGCTACACCTTC
few	TRBD1	TRBV18	TRBJ2-2	CASSYGTGTTGELFF	TGTGCCAGCTCCTACGGGACAGGAACAACCGGGGAGCTGTTTTTT
few	-	TRBV14	TRBJ2-2	CASSQDLPLNTGELFF	TGTGCCAGCAGCCAAGATCTACCGTTAAACACCGGGGAGCTGTTTTTT
few	-	TRBV29-1	TRBJ1-1	CSARNMNTEAFF	TGCAGCGCCCGGAACATGAACACTGAAGCTTTCTTT
-	-	TRBV5-1	TRBJ2-7	CASSLSDGTHEQYF	TGCGCCAGCAGCCTATCGGACGGGACCCACGAGCAGTACTTC